This T cell receptor beta chain came from a study of multiple sclerosis patients with progressive multifocal leukoencephalopathy. The study's findings and limits: In most PML patients, TRB repertoires appeared less diverse by entropy. Clones expanded at PML were already present before and during natalizumab.

CDR1 SEHNR and CDR2 FQNEAQ come from the germline V gene (reference sequence). This CDR3 has 15 residues. V was trimmed by 2 bases and J by 1 base, leaving 8 bases between them. Remarks on this clone: Its antigen is as yet unknown.

Repertoires were generated with immunoSEQ multiplex PCR, while TCRdb's copy carries only in-frame clones and drops some. The table has fewer than 35,000 clones, 70% to 90% seen once. Time point defined: before natalizumab initiation. The sample comprised PBMCs. The chain has TRBV7-9 and TRBJ1-4; D unresolved. The TCR comes from a human donor with multiple sclerosis. The CDR3 region has the DNA TGTGCCAGCAGCTTATATGCGGTAACTAATGAAAAACTGTTTTTT. Protein product: CASSLYAVTNEKLFF.